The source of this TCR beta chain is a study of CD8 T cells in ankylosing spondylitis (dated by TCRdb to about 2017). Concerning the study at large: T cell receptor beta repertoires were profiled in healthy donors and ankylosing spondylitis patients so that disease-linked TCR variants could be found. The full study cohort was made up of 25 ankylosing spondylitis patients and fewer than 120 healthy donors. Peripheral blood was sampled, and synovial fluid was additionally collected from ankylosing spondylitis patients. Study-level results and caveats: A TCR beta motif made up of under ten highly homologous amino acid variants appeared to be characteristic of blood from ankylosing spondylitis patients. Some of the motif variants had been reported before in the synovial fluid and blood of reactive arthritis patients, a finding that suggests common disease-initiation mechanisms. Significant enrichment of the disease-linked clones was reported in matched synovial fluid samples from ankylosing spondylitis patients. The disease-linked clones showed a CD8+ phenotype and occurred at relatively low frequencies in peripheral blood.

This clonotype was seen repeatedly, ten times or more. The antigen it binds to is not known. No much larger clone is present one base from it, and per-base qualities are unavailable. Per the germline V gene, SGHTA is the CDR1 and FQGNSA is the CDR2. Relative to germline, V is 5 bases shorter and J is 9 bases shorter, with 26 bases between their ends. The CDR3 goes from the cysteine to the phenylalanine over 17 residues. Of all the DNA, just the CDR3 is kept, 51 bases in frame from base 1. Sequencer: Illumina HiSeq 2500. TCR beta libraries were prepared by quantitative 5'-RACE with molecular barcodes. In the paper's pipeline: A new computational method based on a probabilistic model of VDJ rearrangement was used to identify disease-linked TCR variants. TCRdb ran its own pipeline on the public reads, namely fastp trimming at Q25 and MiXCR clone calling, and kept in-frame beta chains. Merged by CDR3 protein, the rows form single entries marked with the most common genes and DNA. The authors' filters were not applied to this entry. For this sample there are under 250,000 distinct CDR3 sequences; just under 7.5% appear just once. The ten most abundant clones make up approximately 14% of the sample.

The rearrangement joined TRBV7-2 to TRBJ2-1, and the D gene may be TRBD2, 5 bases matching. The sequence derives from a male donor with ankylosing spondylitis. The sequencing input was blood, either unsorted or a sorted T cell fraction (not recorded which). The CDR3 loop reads CASSRILTGYGGIEQFF. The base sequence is TGTGCCAGCAGCCGGATTCTGACGGGCTACGGAGGTATTGAGCAGTTCTTC.